This T cell receptor (beta chain) was sequenced during a study of cytomegalovirus exposure and HLA in healthy donors. Study-wide findings and caveats: Analyses of presence/absence relied on an assumption of roughly uniform sequencing depth across donors. Altogether, 150 or so TCR beta chains were recorded as cytomegalovirus-associated.

PCR was performed using 60 Vbeta and 13 Jbeta primers. The protocol was immunoSEQ multiplex PCR, while the TCRdb copy is restricted to in-frame clones and leaves out a portion. The sample includes 100,000 to 150,000 clones, about 80% of them seen just once. Germline assignment: CDR1 LNHDA and CDR2 SQIVND (reference sequence). The CDR3 runs to 15 residues. The V and J ends lost 3 bases and 3 bases respectively, with 15 bases between them. Remarks on this clone: The antigen is not known.

The chain carries TRBV19 and TRBJ2-7; D gene ambiguous. Sequencing was carried out using PBMCs. The TCR comes from a woman aged 35 to 49 in good health and CMV-seronegative. This chain's CDR3 is CASSIRPNSLYEQYF. The CDR3 DNA is TGTGCCAGTAGTATCCGTCCGAACTCCCTCTACGAGCAGTACTTC.